This T cell receptor (beta chain) was observed in a study of monozygotic twins with cystic fibrosis. Clones were read by immunoSEQ multiplex PCR, and TCRdb kept only the in-frame ones, dropping some. The table lists approximately 17,000 clones, around 96% of them singletons. Study findings and constraints: Age, concordance and disease severity did not associate with shared CDR3 numbers. Low clonality (median around 0.009) suggested a mostly naive repertoire. Unrelated CF individuals shared fewer identical clonotypes than monozygotic CF twins. In 13 of 16 pairs, V gene usage was closest to the co-twin's.

V lost 0 bases and J 6 bases, leaving 15 bases between the germline ends. CDR3 length: 15 amino acids. Per germline, CDR1 SQVTM and CDR2 ANQGSEA. About this clone itself: As yet, its antigen is unknown.

The chain carries TRBV29-1 and TRBJ2-1; D call uncertain. The specimen was blood. The TCR originated in a girl aged 2 to 10 with cystic fibrosis. CDR3 protein: CSVEEVGSWVNEQFF. CDR3 in DNA: TGCAGCGTTGAAGAGGTCGGCAGCTGGGTCAATGAGCAGTTCTTC.